A single sample gave rise to the 28 T cell receptor beta chains below, sequenced in a study of blood T cell repertoires in COVID-19. The table came from immunoSEQ multiplex PCR; TCRdb's copy has only in-frame clones and leaves some out. This sample carries roughly 100,000 clones, roughly 89% of them seen once, and the ten largest clones take more than 1.5%. The sequenced sample consisted of peripheral blood. The receptors derive from a woman between 50 and 59 years old with COVID-19, enrolled during active disease.

V gene TRBV28 combines with J gene TRBJ1-2; tentatively, D is TRBD1 (6 bases). Germline lookup yields CDR1 MDHEN and CDR2 SYDVKM. V was clipped by 6 bases and J by 8 bases, with 19 bases between them. The CDR3 length is 14 residues. The CDR3 sequence: CASSPGTSGYGYTF. CDR3 nucleotides: TGTGCCAGCAGCCCCGGGACATCTGGTTACGGCTACACCTTC.

The DNA for the CDR3 is TGTGCCAGTAGTATTGCCGTGGGCACGAACACCGGGGAGCTGTTTTTT. Protein: CASSIAVGTNTGELFF. The chain uses TRBV19 and TRBJ2-2, with D uncertain. The length of the CDR3 is 16 residues. CDR1 and CDR2 from the germline V gene are LNHDA and SQIVND (reference sequence). V lost 3 bases to trimming and J lost 0 bases, with 11 bases between them.

This CDR3 reads CASSQGASSYNSPLHF. Here the CDR3 DNA reads TGCGCCAGCAGCCAAGGCGCGAGCTCCTATAATTCACCCCTCCACTTT. The rearrangement joins TRBV4-3 to TRBJ1-6, with D uncertain. V lost 1 base and J 0 bases, leaving 7 bases between the germline ends. This CDR3 spans 16 amino acids. Germline CDR1 and CDR2: LGHNA and YSLEER.

This clone was seen just once. CDR3 residues: CASSQAFGGGWEQYF. The DNA of the CDR3 is TGCGCCAGCAGCCAAGCGTTTGGCGGGGGGTGGGAGCAGTACTTC. V and J are TRBV4-1 and TRBJ2-7, with 8 bases matching TRBD2. Germline V lookup: CDR1 MGHRA, CDR2 YSYEKL. V lost 1 base and J lost 7; bases outside the gene matches: 9. This CDR3 region has 15 residues.

The V gene is TRBV18, the J gene TRBJ1-1, with D maybe TRBD1 (5 bases). The CDR3 totals 11 residues. CDR1 is KGHSH, CDR2 LQKENI, per germline. Trimming took 6 bases from V and 6 from J, leaving 8 bases between them. The chain's CDR3 is CASSGGAEAFF. The CDR3 nucleotides are TGTGCCAGCTCGGGGGGGGCTGAAGCTTTCTTT. Together with reference TRBV18 and TRBJ1-1, the CDR3 gives the full variable domain: NAGVMQNPRHLVRRRGQEARLRCSPMKGHSHVYWYRQLPEEGLKFMVYLQKENIIDESGMPKERFSAEFPKEGPSILRIQQVVRGDSAAYFCASSGGAEAFFGQGTRLTVV.

The chain links TRBV2 to TRBJ1-2; D is possibly TRBD1 (6 bases). Per the germline V gene, CDR1 is SNHLY and CDR2 is FYNNEI. Trimming removed 8 bases from V and 1 base from J, with 14 bases in between. This CDR3 is built from 14 residues. CDR3: CASGETGINYGYTF. CDR3 nucleotides: TGTGCCAGCGGGGAGACAGGCATTAACTATGGCTACACCTTC.

The gene calls are TRBV7-7 and TRBJ1-1, with 8 bases aligning to TRBD1. The junction had 11 bases not matched to a gene; V was cut back by 5 bases and J by 9 bases. CDR1 is SSHAT, CDR2 FNYEAQ, per germline (reference sequence). CDR3 size: 14 residues. CDR3 coding DNA: TGTGCCAGCAGCCCTTTGGACACAGGGGGGAAAGCTTTCTTT. Encoded protein: CASSPLDTGGKAFF.

V gene TRBV18 combines with J gene TRBJ1-5, with D unresolved. V dropped 3 bases and J dropped 3 bases, with 6 bases sitting between them. CDR3 size: 13 residues. Germline values: CDR1 KGHSH, CDR2 LQKENI. In nucleotides, the CDR3 is TGTGCCAGCTCACCGTCTAACAATCAGCCCCAGCATTTT. Its protein is CASSPSNNQPQHF.

This clone appeared a single time. The chain carries TRBV30 and TRBJ2-4, with 10 bases identical to TRBD1. Trimming took 5 bases from V and 3 from J; bases not matched to a gene: 13. This CDR3 spans 17 amino acids. Germline lookup yields CDR1 GTSNPN and CDR2 SVGIG (reference sequence). The DNA of the CDR3 is TGTGCCTGGGCCCCAGGGGACAGGGGAGATGGCAAAAACATTCAGTACTTC. Protein product: CAWAPGDRGDGKNIQYF.

V gene TRBV11-2 combines with J gene TRBJ2-4; TRBD1 agrees at 10 bases. Germline CDR1 is SGHAT and CDR2 is FQNNGV. After removal of 4 bases from V and 2 bases from J, the junction contained 5 bases not matched to a gene. The CDR3 length is 16 residues. CDR3 residues: CASSSWTGGTKNIQYF. The CDR3 bases are TGTGCCAGCAGCTCCTGGACAGGGGGGACCAAAAACATTCAGTACTTC.

The V and J genes are TRBV30 and TRBJ2-1, with 8 bases that match TRBD2. From germline, CDR1 is GTSNPN and CDR2 SVGIG (reference sequence). Trimming cost V 2 bases and J 9 bases; bases outside gene matches: 6. This CDR3 has 13 residues. CDR3 sequence reads: CAWSKSGGREQFF. CDR3 DNA sequence: TGTGCCTGGAGTAAATCGGGGGGGCGTGAGCAGTTCTTC.

The V gene is TRBV19, the J gene TRBJ1-5, with a tentative D call TRBD1 (5 bases). CDR1 is LNHDA and CDR2 is SQIVND in the germline V gene (reference sequence). Trimming took 4 bases from V and 2 from J, leaving 9 bases between them. The CDR3 runs to 14 residues. For the CDR3, the DNA is TGTGCCAGTAGTAGTCGCAGGGGCAATCAGCCCCAGCATTTT. Its translation is CASSSRRGNQPQHF.

The CDR3 reads CASSLHWDRGPVTGELFF. The CDR3 coding sequence is TGTGCCAGCAGCCTGCACTGGGACAGGGGGCCGGTCACCGGGGAGCTGTTTTTT. The genes are TRBV9 and TRBJ2-2; 12 bases agree with TRBD1. The CDR3 runs 18 residues. Losses at the gene ends were 4 bases for V and 4 bases for J; bases not matched to a gene: 11. CDR1 is SGDLS and CDR2 is YYNGEE in the germline V gene.

This chain uses TRBV5-1 with TRBJ2-5; possible D gene TRBD1, 6 bases. Germline-derived CDR1 and CDR2 are SGHRS and YFSETQ. With 6 bases removed from V and 2 bases from J, the gap between germline ends came to 11 bases. This CDR3 contains 13 residues. The CDR3, as DNA: TGCGCCAGCACCTCGGACAGACAAGAGACCCAGTACTTC. Translated: CASTSDRQETQYF.

The chain combines TRBV4-1 with TRBJ2-2; no clear D gene. Germline CDR1 is MGHRA and CDR2 is YSYEKL. The CDR3 is made up of 16 amino acids. Trimming left V 0 bases short and J 0 bases short, with 8 bases between. This CDR3 is CASSQDRQANTGELFF. CDR3 nucleotide sequence: TGCGCCAGCAGCCAAGATAGGCAGGCGAACACCGGGGAGCTGTTTTTT.

The V gene is TRBV6-4, the J gene TRBJ2-2; possible D gene TRBD2, 5 bases. From germline, CDR1 is MRHNA and CDR2 SNTAGT. Trimming left V 0 bases short and J 6 bases short, with 20 bases between. This CDR3 is built from 18 residues. CDR3 in DNA: TGTGCCAGCAGTGACTCGCCCGCGGGTAGAGGAAGGCCCGGGGAGCTGTTTTTT. Its translation: CASSDSPAGRGRPGELFF.

The chain recombines TRBV2 with TRBJ1-2; D perhaps matches TRBD1 (6 bases). The CDR3 length is 15 residues. Trimming shortened V by 8 bases and J by 2 bases, and 18 bases separated the two germline ends. CDR1 is SNHLY, CDR2 FYNNEI, per germline. The CDR3 loop is CASVQEDRANYGYTF. The CDR3 coding sequence is TGTGCCAGCGTTCAGGAGGACAGAGCCAACTATGGCTACACCTTC.

The genes are TRBV2 and TRBJ2-1; 9 bases map to TRBD2. This CDR3 has 16 amino acids. The V and J ends lost 2 bases and 4 bases, in that order; junction bases with no gene match: 6. CDR1 SNHLY and CDR2 FYNNEI come from the germline V gene. The CDR3 DNA follows: TGTGCCAGCAGTGAATTAGGGCGGGGGGGTTACAATGAGCAGTTCTTC. It translates to CASSELGRGGYNEQFF.

The chain couples TRBV30 to TRBJ1-4; no firm D call. Germline CDR1 and CDR2: GTSNPN and SVGIG (reference sequence). Trimming cost V 3 bases and J 1 base, with 6 bases left between them. The CDR3 is 13 amino acids. The CDR3, as DNA: TGTGCCTGGAGCGGAGGAACTAATGAAAAACTGTTTTTT. It yields the protein CAWSGGTNEKLFF. The whole variable domain, remainder taken from reference TRBV30 and TRBJ1-4, is SQTIHQWPATLVQPVGSPLSLECTVEGTSNPNLYWYRQAAGRGLQLLFYSVGIGQISSEVPQNLSASRPQDRQFILSSKKLLLSDSGFYLCAWSGGTNEKLFFGSGTQLSVL.

This clone was counted between two and nine times. The V gene is TRBV5-1, the J gene TRBJ2-1; D possibly corresponds to TRBD2 (6 bases). Trimming pared 7 bases from V and 6 bases from J, leaving 14 bases between. The CDR3 loop spans 13 amino acids. In germline, CDR1 is SGHRS, CDR2 YFSETQ. CDR3 amino acids: CASEPGGGNEQFF. The CDR3 DNA reads TGCGCCAGCGAACCTGGGGGAGGCAATGAGCAGTTCTTC. Full variable domain (outside the CDR3, taken from reference TRBV5-1 and TRBJ2-1): KAGVTQTPRYLIKTRGQQVTLSCSPISGHRSVSWYQQTPGQGLQFLFEYFSETQRNKGNFPGRFSGRQFSNSRSEMNVSTLELGDSALYLCASEPGGGNEQFFGPGTRLTVL.

The J gene is TRBJ1-6, the V gene TRBV7-9; 8 bases align to TRBD1. CDR1 and CDR2 from the germline V gene are SEHNR and FQNEAQ (reference sequence). V was clipped by 7 bases and J by 10 bases; unmatched bases: 12. CDR3 size: 15 residues. CDR3 amino acids: CASTEDRGRGSPLHF. In DNA form, the CDR3 reads TGTGCCAGCACCGAAGACAGGGGCCGTGGGTCACCCCTCCACTTT.

This chain connects TRBV19 to TRBJ1-1; TRBD1 matches at 7 bases. The CDR3 is 15 residues long. Germline CDR1 LNHDA, CDR2 SQIVND (reference sequence). With V trimmed by 4 bases and J by 0 bases, 5 bases remained unmatched. The chain's CDR3 is CASSTRTGLNTEAFF. Written as DNA, the CDR3 is TGTGCCAGTAGTACCCGGACAGGATTGAACACTGAAGCTTTCTTT.

The J gene is TRBJ2-3, the V gene TRBV18; the D is unclear. Germline V gene sequence: CDR1 KGHSH, CDR2 LQKENI. This CDR3 comprises 15 residues. The V and J ends lost 0 bases and 1 base respectively, with 8 bases between them. CDR3 residues: CASSPPSLGTDTQYF. CDR3 DNA sequence: TGTGCCAGCTCACCACCAAGCCTAGGCACAGATACGCAGTATTTT.

The rearrangement joins TRBV4-1 to TRBJ2-1, with 10 bases matching TRBD1. The V gene's germline CDR1 is MGHRA and CDR2 YSYEKL. V trimming: 1 base; J trimming: 7 bases; junction bases outside the gene matches: 4. This CDR3 comprises 15 residues. The CDR3 DNA reads as TGCGCCAGCAGCCAAGGACAGGGGGCATGGAATGAGCAGTTCTTC. Protein: CASSQGQGAWNEQFF.

CDR3 sequence reads: CASSADRGDNQPQHF. CDR3 bases: TGTGCCAGCAGCGCGGACAGGGGTGACAATCAGCCCCAGCATTTT. The chain couples TRBV6-5 to TRBJ1-5, with 9 bases aligning to TRBD1. The length of the CDR3 is 15 residues. Germline V gene data show CDR1 as MNHEY and CDR2 as SVGAGI. Trimming removed 6 bases from V and 3 bases from J; junction bases left unmatched: 6.

The J gene is TRBJ2-3, the V gene TRBV6-4; 10 positions match TRBD2. The CDR3 runs to 14 residues. Germline V lookup: CDR1 MRHNA, CDR2 SNTAGT. V was clipped by 6 bases and J by 1 base; unmatched bases: 1. As DNA, the CDR3 is TGTGCCAGCAGCCTAGCGGGGGGCACAGATACGCAGTATTTT. Its translation: CASSLAGGTDTQYF.

The genes are TRBV5-1 and TRBJ2-3; D perhaps matches TRBD2 (6 bases). Germline V gives CDR1 SGHRS, CDR2 YFSETQ. This CDR3 contains 16 residues. V was shortened by 0 bases and J by 4 bases, with 15 bases between the two germline ends. The CDR3 loop is CASSLEGPLASDTQYF. The CDR3 nucleotides are TGCGCCAGCAGCTTGGAGGGGCCTCTAGCGTCAGATACGCAGTATTTT.

The chain joins TRBV6-5 to TRBJ2-3; the D gene is possibly TRBD2 (6 bases). Trimming stripped 7 bases from V and 2 bases from J, with 13 bases between. CDR1 and CDR2 (germline): MNHEY, SVGAGI. The CDR3 has 14 residues. The CDR3 here is CASTPGGFTDTQYF. For the CDR3, the DNA is TGTGCCAGCACCCCTGGGGGGTTCACAGATACGCAGTATTTT.